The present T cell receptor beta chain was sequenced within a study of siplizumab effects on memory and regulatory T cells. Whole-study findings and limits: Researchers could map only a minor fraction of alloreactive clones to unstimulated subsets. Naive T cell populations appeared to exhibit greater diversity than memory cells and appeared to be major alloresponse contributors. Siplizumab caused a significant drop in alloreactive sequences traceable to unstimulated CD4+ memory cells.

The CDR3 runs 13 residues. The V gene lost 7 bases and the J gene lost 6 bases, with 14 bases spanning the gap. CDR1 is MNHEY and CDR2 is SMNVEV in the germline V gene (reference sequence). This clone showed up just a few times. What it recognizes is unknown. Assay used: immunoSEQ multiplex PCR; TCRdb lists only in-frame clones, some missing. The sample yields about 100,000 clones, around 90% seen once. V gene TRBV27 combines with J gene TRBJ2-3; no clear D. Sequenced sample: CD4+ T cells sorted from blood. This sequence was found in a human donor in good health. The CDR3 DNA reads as TGTGCCAGCAAGTCCTCAATTCGGGATACGCAGTATTTT. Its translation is CASKSSIRDTQYF.